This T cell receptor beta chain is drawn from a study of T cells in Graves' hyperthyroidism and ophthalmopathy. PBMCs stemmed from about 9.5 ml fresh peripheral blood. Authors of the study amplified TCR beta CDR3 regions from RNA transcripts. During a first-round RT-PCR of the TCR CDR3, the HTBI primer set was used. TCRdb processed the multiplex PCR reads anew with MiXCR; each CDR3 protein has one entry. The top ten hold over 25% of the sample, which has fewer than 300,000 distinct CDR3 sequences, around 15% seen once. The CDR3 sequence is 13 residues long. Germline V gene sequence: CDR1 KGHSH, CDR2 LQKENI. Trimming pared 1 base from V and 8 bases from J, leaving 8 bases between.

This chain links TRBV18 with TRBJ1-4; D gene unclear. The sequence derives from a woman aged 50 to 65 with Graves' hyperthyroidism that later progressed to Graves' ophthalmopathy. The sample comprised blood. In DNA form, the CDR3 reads TGTGCCAGCTCACCACGGGAGAGCGAAAAACTGTTTTTT. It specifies CASSPRESEKLFF.